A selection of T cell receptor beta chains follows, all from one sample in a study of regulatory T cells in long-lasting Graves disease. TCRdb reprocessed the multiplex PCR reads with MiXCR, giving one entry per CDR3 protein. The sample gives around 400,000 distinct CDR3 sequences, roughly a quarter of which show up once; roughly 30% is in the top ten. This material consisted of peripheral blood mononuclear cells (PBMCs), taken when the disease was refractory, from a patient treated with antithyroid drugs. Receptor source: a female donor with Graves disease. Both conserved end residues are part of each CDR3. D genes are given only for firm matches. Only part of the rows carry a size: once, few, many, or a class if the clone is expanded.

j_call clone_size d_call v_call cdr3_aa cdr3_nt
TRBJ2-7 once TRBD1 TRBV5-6 CASSPGWGQGYEQYF TGTGCCAGCAGCCCGGGGTGGGGACAGGGCTACGAGCAGTACTTC
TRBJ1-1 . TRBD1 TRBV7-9 CASSPSATGGAFF TGTGCCAGCAGCCCTAGCGCGACAGGGGGAGCTTTCTTT
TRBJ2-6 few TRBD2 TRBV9 CASSARLAGDSGANVLTF TGTGCCAGCAGCGCGAGACTAGCGGGGGACTCTGGGGCCAACGTCCTGACTTTC
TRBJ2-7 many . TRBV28 CASSSPQGGNEQYF TGTGCCAGCAGTTCCCCGCAGGGCGGGAACGAGCAGTACTTC
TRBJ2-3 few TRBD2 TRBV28 CASSLFSGSTDTQYF TGTGCCAGCAGTTTATTCAGCGGGAGTACAGATACGCAGTATTTT
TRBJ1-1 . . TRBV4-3 CASSQALRMNTEAFF TGCGCCAGCAGCCAAGCATTACGAATGAACACTGAAGCTTTCTTT
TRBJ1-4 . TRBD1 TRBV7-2 CASSPRQGTNEKLFF TGTGCCAGCAGCCCCAGACAGGGGACTAATGAAAAACTGTTTTTT
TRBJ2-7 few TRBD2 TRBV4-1 CASSPPGLAVAYEQYF TGCGCCAGCAGCCCCCCGGGACTAGCGGTGGCCTACGAGCAGTACTTC
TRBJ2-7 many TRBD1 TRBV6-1 CASRPKGSGQKLYEQYF TGTGCCAGCAGACCCAAGGGGTCGGGACAGAAGTTATACGAGCAGTACTTC
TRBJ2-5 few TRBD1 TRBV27 CASSYTGVETQYF TGTGCCAGCAGTTATACAGGGGTAGAGACCCAGTACTTC
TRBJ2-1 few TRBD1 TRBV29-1 CSERPGQGHEQFF TGCAGCGAGAGACCGGGACAGGGACATGAGCAGTTCTTC
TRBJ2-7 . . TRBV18 CASSPGQRLSEQYF TGTGCCAGCTCCCCTGGGCAGAGACTATCCGAGCAGTACTTC
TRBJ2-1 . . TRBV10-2 CASSDRGEQFF TGCGCCAGCAGTGACAGGGGTGAGCAGTTCTTC
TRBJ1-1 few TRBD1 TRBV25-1 CASSETGDAEAFF TGTGCCAGCAGTGAAACAGGGGATGCTGAAGCTTTCTTT
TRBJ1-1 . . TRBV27 CASSSTNGNTEAFF TGTGCCAGCAGTTCTACCAATGGGAACACTGAAGCTTTCTTT
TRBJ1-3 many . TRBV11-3 CASSFVGGPMAGNTIYF TGTGCCAGCAGTTTCGTGGGGGGTCCGATGGCTGGAAACACCATATATTTT
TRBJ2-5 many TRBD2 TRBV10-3 CAISGKGLAGEETQYF TGTGCCATCAGTGGAAAGGGACTAGCGGGAGAAGAGACCCAGTACTTC
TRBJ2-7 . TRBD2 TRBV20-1 CSAQRGTSSSYEQYF TGCAGTGCCCAGCGGGGGACATCGAGCTCCTACGAGCAGTACTTC
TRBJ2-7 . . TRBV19 CASSIDLSASYEQYF TGTGCCAGTAGTATAGATCTATCCGCTTCCTACGAGCAGTACTTC
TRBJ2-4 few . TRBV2 CASSGSPDIQYF TGTGCCAGCAGTGGCTCTCCTGACATTCAGTACTTC
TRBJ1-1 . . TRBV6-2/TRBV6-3 CASSYFAAANTEAFF TGTGCCAGCAGTTACTTCGCGGCCGCGAACACTGAAGCTTTCTTT
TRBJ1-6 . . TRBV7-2 CASSTGSPLHF TGTGCCAGCAGTACGGGTTCACCCCTCCACTTT
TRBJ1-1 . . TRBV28 CASSSPRQARKEAFF TGTGCCAGCAGTTCACCCCGACAGGCTCGAAAGGAAGCTTTCTTT
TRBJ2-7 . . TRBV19 CASSLFAGQKTYEQYF TGTGCCAGTAGTCTTTTCGCGGGACAGAAGACCTACGAGCAGTACTTC
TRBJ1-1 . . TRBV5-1 CASSLVGGYENTEAFF TGCGCCAGCAGCTTGGTGGGAGGGTACGAGAACACTGAAGCTTTCTTT
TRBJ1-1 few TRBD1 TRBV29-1 CSVESQGAMNAFF TGCAGCGTTGAATCGCAGGGGGCTATGAATGCTTTCTTT
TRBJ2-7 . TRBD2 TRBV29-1 CSVQGLEQYF TGCAGCGTTCAAGGACTAGAACAGTACTTC
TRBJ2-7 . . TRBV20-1 CSATNSYEQYF TGCAGTGCGACCAACTCCTACGAGCAGTACTTC
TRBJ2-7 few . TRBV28 CASSLNSISEQYF TGTGCCAGCAGTTTGAATAGTATCAGCGAGCAGTACTTC
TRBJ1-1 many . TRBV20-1 CSAREHGINTEAFF TGCAGTGCTAGAGAGCACGGTATAAACACTGAAGCTTTCTTT
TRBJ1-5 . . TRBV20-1 CSATSGDNGQPQHF TGCAGTGCTACCTCAGGGGACAACGGGCAGCCCCAGCATTTT
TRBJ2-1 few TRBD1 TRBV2 CASSLTGVQETQFF TGTGCCAGCAGCCTGACAGGGGTTCAAGAGACCCAGTTCTTC
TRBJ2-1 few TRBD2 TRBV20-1 CSARDGTTRNEQFF TGCAGTGCTAGAGACGGGACTACGAGGAATGAGCAGTTCTTC
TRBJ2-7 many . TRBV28 CASSQGLGYLYEQYF TGTGCCAGCAGCCAAGGGTTAGGGTACCTCTACGAGCAGTACTTC
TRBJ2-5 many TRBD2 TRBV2 CASEREGETQYF TGTGCCAGCGAGCGGGAGGGCGAGACCCAGTACTTC
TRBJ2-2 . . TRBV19 CASTSSRTGELFF TGTGCCAGTACTTCGTCTAGGACCGGGGAGCTGTTTTTT
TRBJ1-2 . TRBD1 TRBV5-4 CASSVGGQINYGYTF TGTGCCAGCAGCGTTGGGGGACAGATAAACTATGGCTACACCTTC
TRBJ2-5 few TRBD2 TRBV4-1 CASSQDQLAGTQETQYF TGCGCCAGCAGCCAAGATCAACTAGCGGGAACCCAAGAGACCCAGTACTTC
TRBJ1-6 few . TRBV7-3 CASSLEPSGGGSPLHF TGTGCCAGCAGCTTAGAACCTTCAGGAGGAGGATCACCCCTCCACTTT
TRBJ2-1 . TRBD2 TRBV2 CASRVSSGYNEQFF TGTGCCAGCAGAGTGTCTAGCGGCTACAATGAGCAGTTCTTC
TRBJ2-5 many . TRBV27 CASKIRVSETQYF TGTGCCAGCAAGATTCGGGTATCCGAGACCCAGTACTTC
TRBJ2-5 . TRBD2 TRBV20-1 CRGLSVAGVLPETQYF TGCAGAGGTCTATCGGTAGCGGGAGTTTTACCAGAGACCCAGTACTTC